This T cell receptor (beta chain) was captured in a study of T-cell reconstitution after alpha-beta-depleted transplantation in children. Library preparation (for TCRbeta) was performed with unique molecular identifiers. TCRdb itself ran the PCR reads through MiXCR, one entry per CDR3 protein. This sample has approximately 230,000 distinct CDR3 sequences, with roughly a quarter found just once. There are a few counts of this clonotype. No antigen is known for it. The germline V gene encodes CDR1 SGHAT and CDR2 FQDESV (reference sequence). Trimming cost V 3 bases and J 2 bases, with 21 bases left between them. The CDR3 has 18 amino acids. Study conclusions and caveats: It was newly produced T cells that mostly accounted for T-cell counts and diversity one year after transplant.

This clonotype originated in a female patient aged 2-9 years who had a stem cell transplant for congenital amegakaryocytic thrombocytopenia, so the T cells may come from the graft donor. This sample comprised PBMCs, mostly from graft donor cells, obtained 360 days after TCRalphabeta/CD19-depleted stem cell transplant. The rearrangement links TRBV11-1 to TRBJ2-3; D not certain. The DNA of the CDR3 is TGTGCCAGCAGCTTTTTCGGAGTACGAACTCTAAACACAGATACGCAGTATTTT. It is translated as CASSFFGVRTLNTDTQYF.